This TCR beta chain was recovered during a study of CXCR3-negative and CXCR3-positive naive CD8 T cells. UMI-tagged TRB cDNA libraries were built via 5' RACE. TCRdb re-analyzed the 5' RACE reads; it lists each CDR3 protein once, without DNA. This table holds around 24,000 distinct CDR3 sequences. Naive CD8+ T lymphocytes were specified as CD45RO-CCR7+CD27+CD95-. The CDR3 loop spans 13 amino acids. Germline CDR1 and CDR2: SQVTM and ANQGSEA. This chain connects TRBV29-1 to TRBJ2-2; no DNA is available, so the TRBD1 call from TCRdb remains unchecked. This clonotype was sampled from a human donor in good health. Some clones in this sample may be carry-over from other donors' samples. Input material: naive CXCR3- CD8+ T cells from blood. Described subset: CD45RO-CCR7+CD27+CD95- naive CD8+ T cells lacking CXCR3 (TNR3-). CDR3 region: CSVQAGGPGELFF.